This T cell receptor (beta chain) was observed in a study of blood T cell repertoires in COVID-19. The wider study: Acute-phase and convalescent COVID-19 samples originated in the United States, Italy and Spain. From T cells, B-cell-depleted T cells, or PBMCs came the material, which was cDNA or gDNA.

Germline values: CDR1 MDHEN, CDR2 SYDVKM. V lost 7 bases to trimming and J lost 0 bases; unmatched junction nucleotides: 5. The CDR3 extends over 14 amino acids. Authors' data handling: The authors estimated nucleated cell counts from reference gene primer amplification. Clones were read by immunoSEQ multiplex PCR, and TCRdb kept only the in-frame ones, dropping some. The DNA was the basis for D and trimming; V, J and clone size are from that table. The sample has approximately 270,000 clones, about 85% seen once; the top ten hold approximately 3.3%. The genes are TRBV28 and TRBJ2-7, with 8 bases lining up with TRBD2. The sequence was collected from a man aged 18 to 29 with active or convalescent COVID-19. The sample comprised peripheral blood. CDR3 sequence (DNA): TGTGCCAGCAACGTTCTAGCGGGCTCCTACGAGCAGTACTTC. This translates into CASNVLAGSYEQYF. The whole variable domain, remainder taken from reference TRBV28 and TRBJ2-7, is DVKVTQSSRYLVKRTGEKVFLECVQDMDHENMFWYRQDPGLGLRLIYFSYDVKMKEKGDIPEGYSVSREKKERFSLILESASTNQTSMYLCASNVLAGSYEQYFGPGTRLTVT.